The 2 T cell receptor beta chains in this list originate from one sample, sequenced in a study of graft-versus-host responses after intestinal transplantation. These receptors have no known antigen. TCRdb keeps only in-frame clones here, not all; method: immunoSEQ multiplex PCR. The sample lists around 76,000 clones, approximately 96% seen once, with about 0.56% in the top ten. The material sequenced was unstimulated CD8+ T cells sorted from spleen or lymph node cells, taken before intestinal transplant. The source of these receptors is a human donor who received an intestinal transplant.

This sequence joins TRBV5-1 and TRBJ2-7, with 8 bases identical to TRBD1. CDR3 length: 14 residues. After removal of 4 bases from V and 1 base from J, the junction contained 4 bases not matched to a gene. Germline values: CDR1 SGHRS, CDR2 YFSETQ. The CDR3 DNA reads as TGCGCCAGCAGCACCTGGACAGGGTCCTACGAGCAGTACTTC. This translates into CASSTWTGSYEQYF.

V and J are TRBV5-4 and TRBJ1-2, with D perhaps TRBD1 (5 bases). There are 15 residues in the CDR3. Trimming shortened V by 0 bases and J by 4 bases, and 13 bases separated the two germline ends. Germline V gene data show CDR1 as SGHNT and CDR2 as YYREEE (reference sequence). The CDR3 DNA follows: TGTGCCAGCAGCTTGGCCGCTGGCAGGGCCTATGGCTACACCTTC. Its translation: CASSLAAGRAYGYTF.